Sequencing of this T cell receptor beta chain was carried out in a study of T cell repertoires in cytomegalovirus infection. Germline CDR1 and CDR2: LNHDA and SQIVND (reference sequence). This CDR3 region has 16 residues. V lost 7 bases and J lost 0, with 18 bases in between. TCRdb reanalysed the reads using MiXCR and keeps one entry per CDR3 protein. The repertoire consists of around 530,000 distinct CDR3 sequences, with around 27% occurring once and the leading ten covering roughly 13%. This clonotype has just a few counts. Its target is unknown. Findings and caveats of the study: Adding up the frequency of public TCR beta families identified people who carried CMV plus the relevant HLA.

Specimen: PBMCs. The V and J genes are TRBV19 and TRBJ1-2; D gene unclear. This sequence was found in a human donor in good health (CMV status not recorded). Some clones in this sample may be carry-over from other donors' samples. The CDR3 region has the DNA TGTGCCAGTACCCCCGGGAGGGTCTTAGCTAACTATGGCTACACCTTC. This sequence encodes CASTPGRVLANYGYTF.